This T cell receptor beta chain emerged from a study of early T cells in non-severe SARS-CoV-2 infection. Study-level background: Chains were not paired, and sequencing was done on bulk RNA from unsorted whole blood.

This clonotype was observed many times. Its antigen is not identified. Study outcomes and limitations: The study's VDJdb matching favored anti-spike CD8 responses and missed private and CD4 specificities.

Looked up from germline, CDR1 is GTSNPN and CDR2 is SVGIG (reference sequence). With 0 bases removed from V and 7 bases from J, the gap between germline ends came to 12 bases. This CDR3 has 13 amino acids. Individual cDNA molecules received unique molecular identifiers during library preparation. TCRdb re-called the 5' RACE reads with MiXCR, one entry per CDR3 protein. The sample gives roughly 45,000 distinct CDR3 sequences, approximately 4.1% of which show up once; roughly 6% is in the top ten. The sequenced sample consisted of whole blood. This sequence originates from an adult who was a healthcare worker with PCR-confirmed SARS-CoV-2 infection or an uninfected control (not recorded which). This rearrangement joins TRBV30 to TRBJ1-2, with TRBD1 as a possible D gene (5 bases). The CDR3 loop is CAWSVFGTRGYTF. CDR3 DNA sequence: TGTGCCTGGAGTGTCTTCGGGACCCGTGGCTACACCTTC.